A single TCR beta chain is shown here with its context. Antigen specificity is unknown. Sequencing sought depths of 1 in 200,000 to 1 in 1 million T cells. Sequencing was performed with immunoSEQ multiplex PCR; in TCRdb, only in-frame clones are kept and a portion is missing. The sample has 200,000 to 250,000 clones; around 70% are singletons. CDR1 LNHDA and CDR2 SQIVND come from the germline V gene (reference sequence). CDR3 length equals 15 residues. V gave up 5 bases and J gave up 0 bases, with 11 bases separating them. This entry comes from a study of cytotoxic CD8 clonotypes in ibrutinib-treated CLL. Study observations and caveats: Patients with sustained remission and those progressing were sampled at differing times. Clonotypes that were public were uncommon, and they contracted or stayed stable on treatment. Clonality measured at baseline exceeded age-matched healthy donors, tracking circulating CD8+ T-cell counts.

The specimen was PBMCs, collected after 12 months of ibrutinib treatment. This chain joins TRBV19 and TRBJ1-3; D is ambiguous. This clonotype was obtained from a human donor with chronic lymphocytic leukemia. This chain's CDR3 is CASSLPRGSGNTIYF. In nucleotides, the CDR3 is TGTGCCAGTAGTCTACCTCGTGGCTCTGGAAACACCATATATTTT.